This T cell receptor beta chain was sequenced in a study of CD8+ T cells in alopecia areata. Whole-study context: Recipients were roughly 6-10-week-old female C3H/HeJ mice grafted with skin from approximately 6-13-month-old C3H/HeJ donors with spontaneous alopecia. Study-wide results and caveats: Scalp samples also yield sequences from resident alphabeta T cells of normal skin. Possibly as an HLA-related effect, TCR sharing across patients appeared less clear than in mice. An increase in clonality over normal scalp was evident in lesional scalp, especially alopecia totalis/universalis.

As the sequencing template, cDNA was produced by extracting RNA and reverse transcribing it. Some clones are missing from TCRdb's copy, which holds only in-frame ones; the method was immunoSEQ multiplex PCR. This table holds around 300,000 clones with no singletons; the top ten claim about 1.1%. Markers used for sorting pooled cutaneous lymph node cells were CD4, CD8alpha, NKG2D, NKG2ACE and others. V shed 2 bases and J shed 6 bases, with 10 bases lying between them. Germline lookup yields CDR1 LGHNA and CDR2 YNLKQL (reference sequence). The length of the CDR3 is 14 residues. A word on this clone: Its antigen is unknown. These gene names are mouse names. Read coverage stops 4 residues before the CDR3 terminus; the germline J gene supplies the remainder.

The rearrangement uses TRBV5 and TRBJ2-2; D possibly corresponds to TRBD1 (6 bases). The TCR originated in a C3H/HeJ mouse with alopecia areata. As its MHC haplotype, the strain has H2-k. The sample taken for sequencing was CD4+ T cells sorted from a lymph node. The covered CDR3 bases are TGTGCCAGCAGCCAACAGGGGTCCGCCGGG. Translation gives CASSQQGSAG. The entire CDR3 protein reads CASSQQGSAGQLYF.